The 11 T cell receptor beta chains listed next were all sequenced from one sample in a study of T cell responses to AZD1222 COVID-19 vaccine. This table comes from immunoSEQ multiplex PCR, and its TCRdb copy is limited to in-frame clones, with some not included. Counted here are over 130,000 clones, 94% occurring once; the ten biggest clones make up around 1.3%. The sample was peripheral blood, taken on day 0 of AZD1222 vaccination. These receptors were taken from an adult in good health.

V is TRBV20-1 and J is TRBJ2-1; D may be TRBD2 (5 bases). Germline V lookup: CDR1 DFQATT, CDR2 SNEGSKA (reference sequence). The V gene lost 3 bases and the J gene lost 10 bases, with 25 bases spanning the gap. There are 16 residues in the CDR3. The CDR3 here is CSASSPPGLGNGEQFF. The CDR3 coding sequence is TGCAGTGCTAGTTCCCCCCCCGGACTGGGGAATGGGGAGCAGTTCTTC.

CDR3 sequence (DNA): TGCGCCAGCAGCTTGTCCTACACGACTGAAGCTTTCTTT. Encoded protein: CASSLSYTTEAFF. The V call is TRBV5-1, the J call TRBJ1-1; D remains ambiguous. V lost 1 base and J lost 5, with 9 bases in between. This CDR3 spans 13 amino acids. Germline V gives CDR1 SGHRS, CDR2 YFSETQ. The variable domain in full, completed from reference TRBV5-1 and TRBJ1-1, reads KAGVTQTPRYLIKTRGQQVTLSCSPISGHRSVSWYQQTPGQGLQFLFEYFSETQRNKGNFPGRFSGRQFSNSRSEMNVSTLELGDSALYLCASSLSYTTEAFFGQGTRLTVV.

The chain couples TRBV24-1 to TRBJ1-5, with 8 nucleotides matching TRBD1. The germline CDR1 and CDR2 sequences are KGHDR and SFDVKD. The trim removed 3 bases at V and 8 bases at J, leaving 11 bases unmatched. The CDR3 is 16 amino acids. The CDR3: CATSDPQGARREPQHF. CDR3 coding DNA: TGTGCCACCAGTGATCCCCAGGGGGCGCGGAGGGAGCCCCAGCATTTT.

Here the CDR3 DNA reads TGTGCCAGCAGTACTCAGGCTGGGTTAGTGGATACGCAGTATTTT. Its translation: CASSTQAGLVDTQYF. V gene TRBV28 combines with J gene TRBJ2-3; D remains ambiguous. Between the trimmed V and J ends, which lost 5 bases and 6 bases, there was a span of 18 bases. The V gene's germline CDR1 is MDHEN and CDR2 SYDVKM. The CDR3 is made up of 15 amino acids.

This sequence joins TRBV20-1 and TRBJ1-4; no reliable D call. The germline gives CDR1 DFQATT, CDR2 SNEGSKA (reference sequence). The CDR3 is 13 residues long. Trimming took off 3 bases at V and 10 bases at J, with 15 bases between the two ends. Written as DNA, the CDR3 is TGCAGTGCTAGTACAGTTGGCGGAGGAAAACTGTTTTTT. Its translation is CSASTVGGGKLFF.

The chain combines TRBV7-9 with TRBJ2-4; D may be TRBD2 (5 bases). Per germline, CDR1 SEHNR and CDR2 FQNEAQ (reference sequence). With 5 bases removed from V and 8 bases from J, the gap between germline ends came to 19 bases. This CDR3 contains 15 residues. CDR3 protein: CASSTQGRVGDIQYF. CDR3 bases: TGTGCCAGCAGCACGCAAGGAAGAGTCGGGGACATTCAGTACTTC.

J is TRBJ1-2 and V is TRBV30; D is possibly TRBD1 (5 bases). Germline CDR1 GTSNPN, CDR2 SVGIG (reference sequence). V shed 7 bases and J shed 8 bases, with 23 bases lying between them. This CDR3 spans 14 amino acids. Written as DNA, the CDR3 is TGTGCCTTCTTCCGGGGCAAGGTGCCGACCGGCTACACCTTC. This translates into CAFFRGKVPTGYTF.

The CDR3 DNA is TGTGCCAGCAGCTTAGTGAGCGGACAGCTGAGCTCTGGAAACACCATATATTTT. Its protein product is CASSLVSGQLSSGNTIYF. The J gene is TRBJ1-3, the V gene TRBV7-8, with D tentatively TRBD1 (6 bases). The CDR3 has 18 amino acids. Germline V gene data show CDR1 as SGHVS and CDR2 as FQNEAQ. Trimming cost V 1 base and J 0 bases, with 16 bases left between them.

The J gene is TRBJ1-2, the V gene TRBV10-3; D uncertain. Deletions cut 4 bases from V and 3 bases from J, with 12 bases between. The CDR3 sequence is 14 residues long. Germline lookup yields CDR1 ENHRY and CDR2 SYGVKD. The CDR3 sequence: CAISAQPEYYGYTF. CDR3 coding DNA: TGTGCCATCAGTGCACAGCCCGAGTACTATGGCTACACCTTC.

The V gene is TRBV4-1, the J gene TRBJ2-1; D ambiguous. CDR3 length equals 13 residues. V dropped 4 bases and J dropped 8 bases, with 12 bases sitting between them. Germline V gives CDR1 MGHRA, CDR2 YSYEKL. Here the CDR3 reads CASSLGEVDEQFF. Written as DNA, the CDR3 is TGCGCCAGCAGCCTCGGTGAGGTCGATGAGCAGTTCTTC.

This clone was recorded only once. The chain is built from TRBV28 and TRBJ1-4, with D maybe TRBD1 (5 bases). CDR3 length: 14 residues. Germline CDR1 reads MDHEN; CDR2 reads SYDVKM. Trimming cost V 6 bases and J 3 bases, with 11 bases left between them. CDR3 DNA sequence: TGTGCCAGCAGCTCGGGGGGGGCTAATGAAAAACTGTTTTTT. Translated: CASSSGGANEKLFF.